This T cell receptor (beta chain) is drawn from a study of blood T cell repertoires in COVID-19. Study information: Both acute and convalescent COVID-19 samples were obtained from the United States, Italy and Spain. PBMCs, B-cell-depleted T cells, or T cells were the source of the cDNA or gDNA that made up the material.

In this sample, this clone turned up once. In the original processing: Amplification of reference gene primers was used by the study to estimate nucleated cell counts. Method: immunoSEQ multiplex PCR; TCRdb's copy keeps in-frame clones and lacks some. V and J calls and clone size are given by that table; D and trimming were obtained from the DNA. The data contain approximately 130,000 clones, more than 75% of them singletons. The CDR3 length is 14 residues. The V gene's germline CDR1 is ENHRY and CDR2 SYGVKD. Trimming removed 11 bases from V and 4 bases from J; junction bases left unmatched: 4. The sequence was collected from a man aged 45-65 years with acute or convalescent COVID-19. The chain couples TRBV10-3 to TRBJ2-1; TRBD2 agrees at 14 bases. The sequenced sample was peripheral blood. CDR3: CALRTSGGYNEQFF. In DNA form, the CDR3 reads TGTGCCCTAAGGACTAGCGGGGGGTACAATGAGCAGTTCTTC.